This T cell receptor beta chain originates from a study of blood T cell repertoires in COVID-19. Method: immunoSEQ multiplex PCR; TCRdb's copy keeps in-frame clones and lacks some. The data show fewer than 95,000 clones, with around 90% seen just once and around 14% held by the top ten. With 5 bases clipped from V and 2 bases from J, the junction kept 14 bases outside the gene matches. This CDR3 has 17 amino acids. Germline V gene data show CDR1 as SGHNT and CDR2 as YENEEA. This receptor was identified in a male donor with acute or convalescent COVID-19. This chain joins TRBV11-3 and TRBJ2-5; 7 bases are shared with TRBD1. The sample comprised peripheral blood. The CDR3 DNA follows: TGTGCCAGCAGCGGAAGGGGGCTTTTGGGCTTACAAGAGACCCAGTACTTC. Its translation is CASSGRGLLGLQETQYF.